Detailed here is one T cell receptor (beta chain). This entry is derived from a study of blood T cell repertoires in COVID-19. Germline assignment: CDR1 GTSNPN and CDR2 SVGIG (reference sequence). Trimming took 3 bases from V and 10 from J; bases not matched to a gene: 17. This CDR3 spans 15 amino acids. Method: immunoSEQ multiplex PCR; TCRdb's copy keeps in-frame clones and lacks some. The top ten hold over 7.5% of the sample, which has under 250,000 clones, approximately 85% seen once. This TCR was sampled from a woman between 45 and 65 years old with acute COVID-19. The chain combines TRBV30 with TRBJ1-1; 7 bases fit TRBD1. The sequencing sample was made of PBMCs or T cells enriched from blood (not recorded which). The DNA of the CDR3 is TGTGCCTGGAGCGGAAGAGACAGGGACCTTATCGTAGCTTTCTTT. This translates into CAWSGRDRDLIVAFF. The whole variable domain, remainder taken from reference TRBV30 and TRBJ1-1, is SQTIHQWPATLVQPVGSPLSLECTVEGTSNPNLYWYRQAAGRGLQLLFYSVGIGQISSEVPQNLSASRPQDRQFILSSKKLLLSDSGFYLCAWSGRDRDLIVAFFGQGTRLTVV.